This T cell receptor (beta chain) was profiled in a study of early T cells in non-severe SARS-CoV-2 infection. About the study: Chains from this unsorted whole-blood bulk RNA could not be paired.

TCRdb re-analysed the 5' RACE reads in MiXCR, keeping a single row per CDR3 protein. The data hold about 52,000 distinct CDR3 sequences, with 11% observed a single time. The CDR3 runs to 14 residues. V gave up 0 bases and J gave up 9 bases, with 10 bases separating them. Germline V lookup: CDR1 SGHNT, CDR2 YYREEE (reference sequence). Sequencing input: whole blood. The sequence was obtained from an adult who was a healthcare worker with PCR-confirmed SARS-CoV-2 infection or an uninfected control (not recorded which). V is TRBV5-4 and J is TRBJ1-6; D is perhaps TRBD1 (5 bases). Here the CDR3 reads CASSLDRSASPLHF. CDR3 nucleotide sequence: TGTGCCAGCAGCTTGGACAGGTCGGCTTCACCCCTCCACTTT. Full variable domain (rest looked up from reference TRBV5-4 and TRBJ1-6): ETGVTQSPTHLIKTRGQQVTLRCSSQSGHNTVSWYQQALGQGPQFIFQYYREEENGRGNFPPRFSGLQFPNYSSELNVNALELDDSALYLCASSLDRSASPLHFGNGTRLTVT.